This passage covers 26 T cell receptor beta chains from one sample sequenced in a study of blood T cell repertoires in COVID-19. Generated by immunoSEQ multiplex PCR, the TCRdb table keeps only in-frame clones and is missing some. There are about 78,000 clones in the sample; around four fifths occur only once, and just under 10% lies in the top ten. The specimen sequenced was peripheral blood. The receptors were gathered from a human donor in a cohort sampled during active COVID-19.

The chain employs TRBV12-3 or TRBV12-4 and TRBJ1-2, with no clear D. The germline V and J ends were trimmed by 2 bases and 5 bases, with 6 bases remaining between them. The CDR3 has 12 amino acids. The CDR3 protein is CASSLTGYGYTF. DNA of the CDR3: TGTGCCAGCAGTTTAACGGGTTATGGCTACACCTTC.

The chain joins TRBV30 to TRBJ1-1; tentative D call: TRBD1 (5 bases). V was pared by 0 bases and J by 0 bases, with 8 bases between. Germline CDR1 GTSNPN, CDR2 SVGIG (reference sequence). The CDR3 length is 14 residues. CDR3 residues: CAWSVQGLNTEAFF. DNA of the CDR3: TGTGCCTGGAGTGTGCAGGGTCTGAACACTGAAGCTTTCTTT.

This clone was found a few times. This chain joins TRBV3-1 (or the pseudogene TRBV3-2) and TRBJ1-1; no clear D gene. The CDR3 spans 15 residues. V shed 4 bases and J shed 5 bases, with 17 bases lying between them. CDR1 is LGHDT, CDR2 YNNKEL, per germline (reference sequence). CDR3 region: CASSPRLVWSTEAFF. DNA for the CDR3: TGTGCCAGCAGCCCCCGGCTGGTTTGGAGTACTGAAGCTTTCTTT.

V and J are TRBV19 and TRBJ1-6, with D tentatively TRBD1 (5 bases). The ends were cut back, 5 bases at V and 7 bases at J, with 21 bases in the middle. This CDR3 is 17 amino acids long. CDR1 is LNHDA and CDR2 is SQIVND in the germline V gene (reference sequence). In nucleotides, the CDR3 is TGTGCCAGTAGTCCGCGACTGTCCAGGGAGGCCAATTCACCCCTCCACTTT. Translated: CASSPRLSREANSPLHF.

This clone was seen a few times. The rearrangement joins TRBV6-5 to TRBJ1-2; D might be TRBD1 (5 bases). The CDR3 runs 13 residues. With 0 bases removed from V and 8 bases from J, the gap between germline ends came to 10 bases. From germline, CDR1 is MNHEY and CDR2 SVGAGI. CDR3 DNA sequence: TGTGCCAGCAGTTACTCGGGAGGGGTAGGCTACACCTTC. Translated: CASSYSGGVGYTF.

The table lists this clone with a few counts. The chain has TRBV19 and TRBJ1-3; D is unclear. V dropped 1 base and J dropped 0 bases, with 13 bases sitting between them. Germline CDR1 is LNHDA and CDR2 is SQIVND (reference sequence). This CDR3 comprises 17 residues. CDR3 bases: TGTGCCAGTAGTATAGCTGGCGGGGAGTCCTCTGGAAACACCATATATTTT. Translating it yields CASSIAGGESSGNTIYF.

The chain employs TRBV18 and TRBJ2-1; 7 bases fit TRBD2. This CDR3 region has 15 residues. The trim removed 3 bases at V and 5 bases at J, leaving 7 bases unmatched. The germline CDR1 and CDR2 sequences are KGHSH and LQKENI. The CDR3 bases are TGTGCCAGCTCACCCGTCTGGGGGGGGGACAATGAGCAGTTCTTC. It codes for CASSPVWGGDNEQFF.

V is TRBV2 and J is TRBJ2-7, with D tentatively TRBD1 (6 bases). This CDR3 comprises 13 residues. The V gene's germline CDR1 is SNHLY and CDR2 FYNNEI. The germline V and J ends were trimmed by 3 bases and 7 bases, with 13 bases remaining between them. CDR3 amino acids: CASSDPRGGEQYF. The CDR3 DNA reads TGTGCCAGCAGTGATCCCAGGGGTGGGGAGCAGTACTTC.

V and J are TRBV19 and TRBJ1-1; TRBD1 might be the D (5 bases). Trimming took 0 bases from V and 4 from J, leaving 9 bases between them. The CDR3 consists of 14 residues. The germline V gene encodes CDR1 LNHDA and CDR2 SQIVND (reference sequence). CDR3 coding DNA: TGTGCCAGTAGTATAGAAAGGGGAATCACTGAAGCTTTCTTT. Amino acids: CASSIERGITEAFF. Filled out from reference TRBV19 and TRBJ1-1, the complete variable domain reads DGGITQSPKYLFRKEGQNVTLSCEQNLNHDAMYWYRQDPGQGLRLIYYSQIVNDFQKGDIAEGYSVSREKKESFPLTVTSAQKNPTAFYLCASSIERGITEAFFGQGTRLTVV.

V usage is TRBV7-2 and J usage is TRBJ2-7, with 7 bases identical to TRBD1. J gave up 3 bases and V 5 bases, and 4 bases lay outside the gene matches. This CDR3 is built from 13 residues. Germline loops: CDR1 SGHTA, CDR2 FQGNSA. The CDR3 loop is CASSPRQGYEQYF. CDR3 nucleotide sequence: TGTGCCAGCAGCCCGAGACAGGGCTACGAGCAGTACTTC. Full variable domain (outside the CDR3, taken from reference TRBV7-2 and TRBJ2-7): GAGVSQSPSNKVTEKGKDVELRCDPISGHTALYWYRQSLGQGLEFLIYFQGNSAPDKSGLPSDRFSAERTGGSVSTLTIQRTQQEDSAVYLCASSPRQGYEQYFGPGTRLTVT.

The chain joins TRBV5-1 to TRBJ1-1; 11 bases match TRBD1. Trimming took 4 bases from V and 5 from J; bases not matched to a gene: 4. Per the germline V gene, CDR1 is SGHRS and CDR2 is YFSETQ. This CDR3 is 14 amino acids long. The CDR3 DNA follows: TGCGCCAGCAGCCCGGGACAGGGGGTGACTGAAGCTTTCTTT. This codes for CASSPGQGVTEAFF. Combining the CDR3 with reference TRBV5-1 and TRBJ1-1 gives the whole variable domain KAGVTQTPRYLIKTRGQQVTLSCSPISGHRSVSWYQQTPGQGLQFLFEYFSETQRNKGNFPGRFSGRQFSNSRSEMNVSTLELGDSALYLCASSPGQGVTEAFFGQGTRLTVV.

The CDR3 protein is CASSYGRQGKRHTEAFF. The CDR3 nucleotides read TGCGCCAGCAGCTACGGGCGACAGGGAAAAAGGCACACTGAAGCTTTCTTT. This chain connects TRBV5-1 to TRBJ1-1; 7 nucleotides match TRBD1. The germline V gene encodes CDR1 SGHRS and CDR2 YFSETQ. V was clipped by 3 bases and J by 3 bases; unmatched bases: 14. The CDR3 runs to 17 residues.

This chain connects TRBV5-5 to TRBJ1-5, with TRBD1 identical over 8 bases. Germline V gene sequence: CDR1 SGHKS, CDR2 YYEKEE (reference sequence). The CDR3 has 14 amino acids. The junction had 6 bases not matched to a gene; V was cut back by 4 bases and J by 6 bases. The CDR3 DNA reads as TGTGCCAGCAGCCCTGACAGGGGTGGTCAGCCCCAGCATTTT. This translates into CASSPDRGGQPQHF. Drawing the rest from reference TRBV5-5 and TRBJ1-5, the complete variable domain is DAGVTQSPTHLIKTRGQQVTLRCSPISGHKSVSWYQQVLGQGPQFIFQYYEKEERGRGNFPDRFSARQFPNYSSELNVNALLLGDSALYLCASSPDRGGQPQHFGDGTRLSIL.

This clone was seen once. The CDR3 DNA is TGTGCCAGCAGCGATAGCGGGGGGGTGAACACCGGGGAGCTGTTTTTT. Protein product: CASSDSGGVNTGELFF. The chain employs TRBV9 and TRBJ2-2; TRBD2 aligns across 11 bases. Looked up from germline, CDR1 is SGDLS and CDR2 is YYNGEE. V lost 3 bases and J lost 1; bases outside the gene matches: 2. The length of the CDR3 is 16 residues. The entire variable domain, with the rest obtained from reference TRBV9 and TRBJ2-2, is as follows: DSGVTQTPKHLITATGQRVTLRCSPRSGDLSVYWYQQSLDQGLQFLIQYYNGEERAKGNILERFSAQQFPDLHSELNLSSLELGDSALYFCASSDSGGVNTGELFFGEGSRLTVL.

The CDR3 loop reads CASSRVDNSPLHF. In nucleotides, the CDR3 is TGTGCCAGCAGCAGGGTGGATAATTCACCCCTCCACTTT. This chain joins TRBV6-5 and TRBJ1-6, with a tentative D call TRBD1 (5 bases). The germline V gene has CDR1 MNHEY and CDR2 SVGAGI. There are 13 residues in the CDR3. Trimming stripped 6 bases from V and 5 bases from J, with 8 bases between.

This clone has just a few counts. This chain links TRBV9 with TRBJ1-3; maybe TRBD1 (5 bases). The germline CDR1 and CDR2 sequences are SGDLS and YYNGEE. The CDR3 is made up of 18 amino acids. Trimming shortened V by 3 bases and J by 0 bases, and 19 bases separated the two germline ends. The chain's CDR3 is CASSGAKTVPTSGNTIYF. The CDR3 bases are TGTGCCAGCAGCGGAGCGAAGACAGTGCCGACCTCTGGAAACACCATATATTTT.

The chain links TRBV7-9 to TRBJ2-6; the match to TRBD1 covers 8 bases. CDR1 is SEHNR, CDR2 FQNEAQ, per germline (reference sequence). Trimming cost V 5 bases and J 0 bases; bases outside gene matches: 9. This CDR3 is 18 amino acids long. As DNA, the CDR3 is TGTGCCAGCAGCCCCGGACAGGGCCACCGCTCTGGGGCCAACGTCCTGACTTTC. This sequence encodes CASSPGQGHRSGANVLTF.

This clone was counted between two and nine times. The chain employs TRBV19 and TRBJ2-6; D is uncertain. The CDR3 is 15 residues long. V was cut by 11 bases and J by 0 bases, with 14 bases left in between. CDR1 is LNHDA and CDR2 is SQIVND in the germline V gene (reference sequence). In nucleotides, the CDR3 is TGTGCCTCCTCCCGTGGGCTCTCTGGGGCCAACGTCCTGACTTTC. Translating gives CASSRGLSGANVLTF.

The chain employs TRBV6-5 and TRBJ1-6; 7 nucleotides match TRBD1. V was pared by 0 bases and J by 7 bases, with 3 bases of the junction left unmatched. The CDR3 has 15 residues. CDR1 is MNHEY and CDR2 is SVGAGI in the germline V gene. Here the CDR3 reads CASSYSVRGNSPLHF. CDR3 in DNA: TGTGCCAGCAGTTACTCAGTCAGGGGGAATTCACCCCTCCACTTT.

This clone was seen at least ten times. Here the CDR3 reads CASSLAQNEKLFF. DNA for the CDR3: TGTGCCAGCAGCTTGGCCCAAAATGAAAAACTGTTTTTT. The genes are TRBV5-5 and TRBJ1-4; unclear D gene. CDR1 and CDR2 from the germline V gene are SGHKS and YYEKEE (reference sequence). The ends were cut back, 0 bases at V and 5 bases at J, with 5 bases in the middle. The CDR3 is made up of 13 amino acids.

This clone was picked up a small number of times. The chain employs TRBV10-3 and TRBJ2-3, with 7 bases identical to TRBD2. The V gene's germline CDR1 is ENHRY and CDR2 SYGVKD. CDR3 length: 12 amino acids. The V and J ends lost 8 bases and 9 bases, in that order; junction bases with no gene match: 8. In DNA form, the CDR3 reads TGTGCCATCGGTTCAGCGGGGAGGACGCAGTATTTT. Translation gives CAIGSAGRTQYF.

The V and J genes are TRBV6-5 and TRBJ1-2; D is possibly TRBD1 (6 bases). Germline CDR1 MNHEY, CDR2 SVGAGI. CDR3 length: 13 residues. V lost 5 bases, J lost 0 bases, and 7 bases lay in between. The CDR3 DNA reads TGTGCCAGCAGTCCAGGGGCTAACTATGGCTACACCTTC. Amino acids: CASSPGANYGYTF.

This clone has just a few counts. The CDR3 protein is CASSPRAGGKNTEAFF. In DNA form, the CDR3 reads TGTGCCAGCAGTCCCCGGGCAGGGGGAAAGAACACTGAAGCTTTCTTT. The chain joins TRBV27 to TRBJ1-1, with 7 bases matching TRBD1. Unmatched junction bases numbered 10, after V lost 5 bases and J lost 1 base. CDR3 length equals 16 residues. CDR1 and CDR2 from the germline V gene are MNHEY and SMNVEV (reference sequence).

This sequence joins TRBV7-9 and TRBJ2-7; 8 bases fit TRBD1. Trimming removed 3 bases from V and 2 bases from J; junction bases left unmatched: 6. CDR3 length equals 15 residues. Germline V gene sequence: CDR1 SEHNR, CDR2 FQNEAQ (reference sequence). CDR3 in DNA: TGTGCCAGCAGCTTGGACAGGGAGGCCCCCTACGAGCAGTACTTC. Its translation is CASSLDREAPYEQYF.

This clone was detected only once. CDR3: CATSDTRTDQETQYF. For the CDR3, the DNA is TGTGCCACCAGTGATACCCGGACAGACCAAGAGACCCAGTACTTC. The chain has TRBV24-1 and TRBJ2-5; perhaps TRBD1 as D (6 bases). Germline-derived CDR1 and CDR2 are KGHDR and SFDVKD. V shed 3 bases and J shed 0 bases, with 10 bases lying between them. This CDR3 contains 15 residues.

The gene calls are TRBV4-1 and TRBJ2-5, with 7 nucleotides matching TRBD1. The CDR3 length is 18 residues. The germline CDR1 and CDR2 sequences are MGHRA and YSYEKL. V trimming: 3 bases; J trimming: 1 base; junction bases outside the gene matches: 14. In nucleotides, the CDR3 is TGCGCCAGCAGCCAGGACTTGAGGTTCCGGGACAGCCAAGAGACCCAGTACTTC. This sequence encodes CASSQDLRFRDSQETQYF.